The next 8 T cell receptor beta chains were all read from a single sample in a study of PD-1 blockade in classical Hodgkin lymphoma. The method was immunoSEQ multiplex PCR; TCRdb's version includes in-frame clones alone and lacks a portion of them. The data show about 32,000 clones, 92% seen once. Time point given: cycle 4 day 1 (C4D1), after more than five weeks of nivolumab. All trial patients relapsed after autologous stem cell transplantation. Negative selection with magnetic separation was used to purify CD4+ T cells from thawed PBMCs. The specimen comprised CD4+ T cells from blood, sampled before the fourth cycle of nivolumab. Receptors originate from a human donor with classical Hodgkin lymphoma.

The chain combines TRBV29-1 with TRBJ2-3; tentatively, D is TRBD1 (5 bases). CDR1 and CDR2 (germline): SQVTM, ANQGSEA. The CDR3 loop spans 12 amino acids. Trimming shortened V by 8 bases and J by 2 bases, and 11 bases separated the two germline ends. The CDR3 spells CSFRQNTDTQYF. DNA of the CDR3: TGCAGCTTTCGACAGAACACAGATACGCAGTATTTT.

This clone was counted only a few times. The chain employs TRBV6-1 and TRBJ1-4; weak D call: TRBD1 (6 bases). V lost 1 base to trimming and J lost 10 bases, with 22 bases between them. Germline CDR1 reads MNHNS; CDR2 reads SASEGT. CDR3 size: 17 residues. The DNA of the CDR3 is TGTGCCAGCAGTGAAGGAATTCTGACCAGGGGCTCTGTAAAACTGTTTTTT. Translation gives CASSEGILTRGSVKLFF.

The chain is built from TRBV6-1 and TRBJ1-1; no clear D gene. V was trimmed by 5 bases and J by 3 bases, leaving 16 bases between them. Germline CDR1 is MNHNS and CDR2 is SASEGT. This CDR3 is built from 15 residues. Here the CDR3 reads CASSRRSAWDTEAFF. The CDR3 DNA follows: TGTGCCAGCAGTAGGAGATCAGCATGGGACACTGAAGCTTTCTTT.

This clone has only one observation. The rearrangement joins TRBV5-6 to TRBJ2-1; D perhaps matches TRBD2 (5 bases). Deletions cut 5 bases from V and 9 bases from J, with 9 bases between. CDR1 and CDR2 from the germline V gene are SGHDT and YYEEEE. This CDR3 contains 11 residues. The CDR3, as DNA: TGTGCCAGCAGGTCCCGGGGTGAGCAGTTCTTC. Protein: CASRSRGEQFF.

This clone was observed a single time. V is TRBV29-1 and J is TRBJ1-1; D is perhaps TRBD1 (5 bases). Germline lookup yields CDR1 SQVTM and CDR2 ANQGSEA. The length of the CDR3 is 15 residues. V shed 6 bases and J shed 6 bases, with 23 bases lying between them. The DNA for the CDR3 is TGCAGCGTACACCCACCGGGACGGGGAGGTTCTGAAGCTTTCTTT. It translates to CSVHPPGRGGSEAFF.

This chain connects TRBV19 to TRBJ2-3; D is possibly TRBD1 (6 bases). This CDR3 spans 15 amino acids. Trimming removed 6 bases from V and 3 bases from J, with 16 bases in between. Germline assignment: CDR1 LNHDA and CDR2 SQIVND (reference sequence). Written as DNA, the CDR3 is TGTGCCAGTAGCACCACAGGGTGGGGGACAGATACGCAGTATTTT. Its translation is CASSTTGWGTDTQYF.

This clone was recorded once. The chain uses TRBV10-3 and TRBJ2-3, with D perhaps assigned TRBD1 or TRBD2 (5 bases each). Germline loops: CDR1 ENHRY, CDR2 SYGVKD. This CDR3 region has 16 residues. The V gene lost 3 bases and the J gene lost 0 bases, with 13 bases spanning the gap. Here the CDR3 reads CAISDRVRGSTDTQYF. As DNA, the CDR3 is TGTGCCATCAGTGATAGGGTGAGGGGTAGCACAGATACGCAGTATTTT.

The V gene is TRBV29-1, the J gene TRBJ2-5; D is uncertain. The CDR3 sequence is 13 residues long. Between the trimmed V and J ends, which lost 7 bases and 4 bases, there was a span of 16 bases. Per the germline V gene, CDR1 is SQVTM and CDR2 is ANQGSEA. In DNA, the CDR3 is TGCAGCGCACCTGACCTTCTTTCAGAGACCCAGTACTTC. This sequence encodes CSAPDLLSETQYF.